This note documents a single T cell receptor (beta chain) sequence. RNA totalling about 0.5 to 1 ug underwent reverse transcription with random hexamers. TCRdb called the immunoSEQ multiplex PCR reads again in MiXCR, with one record for every CDR3 protein. The sample includes 120,000 to 150,000 distinct CDR3 sequences, approximately 94% seen only once; the top ten take over 0.07%. This sample was included in a study of CD8 T cells in Susac syndrome. The controls, all healthy donors, were matched for age and sex. The J segment lost 5 bases and the V segment lost 0 bases, leaving 8 bases of the junction unmatched. This CDR3 region has 17 residues. Germline CDR1 LGHDT, CDR2 YNNKEL (reference sequence).

This clonotype was sampled from a human donor in good health. The source material was CD4+ T cells from PBMCs. The chain uses TRBV3-1 and TRBJ2-5; 11 positions match TRBD2. For the CDR3, the DNA is TGTGCCAGCAGCCAAGATGCTCTAGCGGGAGGTCCGGAGACCCAGTACTTC. Residues: CASSQDALAGGPETQYF.